This T cell receptor (beta chain) was identified during a study of blood T cell repertoires in COVID-19. About the research overall: Samples came from the United States, Italy and Spain, spanning acute and convalescent COVID-19. Sources were T cells, B-cell-depleted T cells, or PBMCs; the material itself was cDNA or gDNA.

This CDR3 is 15 amino acids long. CDR1 MNHEY and CDR2 SMNVEV come from the germline V gene (reference sequence). The V segment lost 5 bases and the J segment 0 bases; nucleotides outside the gene matches: 4. In the study's own analysis: Amplification of reference gene primers was used by the study to estimate nucleated cell counts. Repertoires were generated with immunoSEQ multiplex PCR, while TCRdb's copy carries only in-frame clones and drops some. For V, J and clone size, that table is used; D and trimming come from the DNA. The sample comprises fewer than 250,000 clones, 84% of which are singletons, and 7.6% rests with the top ten.

This chain connects TRBV27 to TRBJ1-1; 9 nucleotides align to TRBD1. Sequencing was carried out using peripheral blood. The receptor's source is a woman aged 45-59 years with active or convalescent COVID-19. DNA of the CDR3: TGTGCCAGCAGTGCCTGGACAGGGGTGAACACTGAAGCTTTCTTT. Translated, it gives CASSAWTGVNTEAFF.